The 13 T cell receptor beta chains in this list originate from one sample, sequenced in a study of long-term antiretroviral therapy in people with HIV. Investigators performed immunoSEQ version v3.0 at survey level. Profiling relied on immunoSEQ multiplex PCR, and the TCRdb table lists in-frame clones only, not all of them. The table lists 17,000 or so clones, 80% to 90% of them singletons. This specimen was unsorted PBMCs, taken 4.2 years after starting antiretroviral therapy. Every receptor here comes from a man in his fifties or sixties with HIV.

The genes are TRBV5-1 and TRBJ1-2, with 7 bases that match TRBD1. This CDR3 has 16 amino acids. V dropped 4 bases and J dropped 1; count of bases not matched to a gene: 10. Looked up from germline, CDR1 is SGHRS and CDR2 is YFSETQ. The CDR3 loop is CASSPSTDRVNYGYTF. In nucleotides, the CDR3 is TGCGCCAGCAGCCCTTCTACCGACAGGGTTAACTATGGCTACACCTTC.

The chain joins TRBV5-1 to TRBJ1-1, with D hard to call. CDR1 and CDR2 (germline): SGHRS, YFSETQ. V gave up 1 base and J gave up 1 base, with 8 bases separating them. This CDR3 contains 14 residues. The CDR3 protein is CASSLLDGNTEAFF. CDR3 in DNA: TGCGCCAGCAGCTTGTTGGACGGGAACACTGAAGCTTTCTTT.

The gene calls are TRBV28 and TRBJ1-6; D is ambiguous. V lost 5 bases, J lost 5 bases, and 13 bases lay in between. CDR3 size: 15 residues. From germline, CDR1 is MDHEN and CDR2 SYDVKM. As DNA, the CDR3 is TGTGCCAGCAGTAACCTGAGCGGAGATAATTCACCCCTCCACTTT. Translation gives CASSNLSGDNSPLHF.

J is TRBJ2-5 and V is TRBV4-1, with 8 bases fitting TRBD2. The CDR3 spans 19 residues. Trimming at V came to 0 bases and at J to 5 bases, leaving 17 bases not matched to a gene. The germline V gene has CDR1 MGHRA and CDR2 YSYEKL. The CDR3 sequence is CASSQDGGNLAGVRETQYF. The CDR3 nucleotides are TGCGCCAGCAGCCAAGATGGGGGGAATCTAGCGGGTGTCAGGGAGACCCAGTACTTC.

This sequence joins TRBV4-3 and TRBJ1-6; D may be TRBD1 (5 bases). Germline V gives CDR1 LGHNA, CDR2 YSLEER. V was trimmed by 0 bases and J by 6 bases, leaving 15 bases between them. This CDR3 contains 17 residues. The CDR3 loop is CASSQEWEGPLNSPLHF. The CDR3 DNA reads TGCGCCAGCAGCCAAGAATGGGAGGGGCCCCTTAATTCACCCCTCCACTTT.

J is TRBJ1-1 and V is TRBV30; 7 bases map to TRBD1. The CDR3 has 16 residues. Germline CDR1 and CDR2: GTSNPN and SVGIG (reference sequence). V gave up 3 bases and J gave up 1 base; unmatched junction bases: 11. The CDR3 bases are TGTGCCTGGAGCCCTCGTACAGGGGCGCAGAACACTGAAGCTTTCTTT. Protein: CAWSPRTGAQNTEAFF.

V gene TRBV6-6 combines with J gene TRBJ1-4, with 7 bases identical to TRBD1. Germline CDR1 is MNHNY and CDR2 is SVGAGI (reference sequence). J was trimmed by 7 bases and V by 4 bases; bases with no gene match: 12. The CDR3 has 16 residues. CDR3 bases: TGTGCCAGCAGTTCACAGGGGTTGAGTGTCGGTGAAAAACTGTTTTTT. It codes for CASSSQGLSVGEKLFF.

The V and J genes are TRBV6-1 and TRBJ1-6; 9 bases align to TRBD1. This CDR3 comprises 14 residues. Germline CDR1 MNHNS, CDR2 SASEGT. V gave up 0 bases and J gave up 14 bases; unmatched junction bases: 5. The CDR3: CASSEAGTGLTLHF. The CDR3 nucleotides are TGTGCCAGCAGTGAAGCAGGGACAGGGCTTACCCTCCACTTT.

The V and J genes are TRBV10-3 and TRBJ2-7; 8 positions agree with TRBD1. In germline, CDR1 is ENHRY, CDR2 SYGVKD. The CDR3 contains 15 residues. V lost 4 bases, J lost 1 base, and 6 bases stayed unmatched. The CDR3 protein is CAISGGDRRSYEQYF. CDR3 DNA: TGTGCCATCAGTGGGGGGGACAGGCGGTCCTACGAGCAGTACTTC.

CDR3: CASSLTGGKDGELFF. CDR3 sequence (DNA): TGTGCCAGCAGCTTGACAGGGGGCAAAGACGGGGAGCTGTTTTTT. This rearrangement joins TRBV7-2 to TRBJ2-2, with 10 nucleotides matching TRBD1. This CDR3 contains 15 residues. Looked up from germline, CDR1 is SGHTA and CDR2 is FQGNSA. After removal of 3 bases from V and 7 bases from J, the junction contained 5 bases not matched to a gene.

This clone was seen once. The chain links TRBV10-2 to TRBJ1-1, with D perhaps TRBD1 (6 bases). CDR3 length equals 18 residues. Germline V gene data show CDR1 as WSHSY and CDR2 as SAAADI. V was cut by 0 bases and J by 0 bases, with 17 bases left in between. CDR3 amino acids: CASSESPPVQGMNTEAFF. CDR3 nucleotides: TGCGCCAGCAGTGAGTCGCCCCCTGTACAGGGAATGAACACTGAAGCTTTCTTT.

The V call is TRBV5-1, the J call TRBJ2-7; no reliable D call. The germline V gene has CDR1 SGHRS and CDR2 YFSETQ. V dropped 5 bases and J dropped 5 bases, with 14 bases sitting between them. The CDR3 has 13 amino acids. The CDR3 sequence: CASRPSARNEQYF. CDR3 nucleotides: TGCGCCAGCAGACCTTCCGCGAGGAACGAGCAGTACTTC.

The CDR3 DNA reads as TGTGCCAGCAGTGAGAGCGGAGGTGGGAATGAGCAGTTCTTC. This sequence encodes CASSESGGGNEQFF. The chain recombines TRBV6-1 with TRBJ2-1, with D possibly being TRBD2 (5 bases). The CDR3 has 14 residues. Germline values: CDR1 MNHNS, CDR2 SASEGT. V was pared by 3 bases and J by 7 bases, with 13 bases between.